This T cell receptor beta chain stems from a study of T cells in Graves' hyperthyroidism and ophthalmopathy. This clonotype was picked up many times. V was pared by 5 bases and J by 8 bases, with 17 bases of the junction left unmatched. The CDR3 runs to 17 residues. Stable disease denoted Graves' hyperthyroidism without ophthalmopathy progression within 18 months. These patients, aged 18 to 65, had recently diagnosed hyperthyroidism lasting under 2 months. Orbital computed tomography and thyroid ultrasound, together with serum TRAb and thyroxine and clinical symptoms, were used for diagnoses. What was amplified from RNA transcripts were TCR beta CDR3 regions. RT-PCR in the first round (using the HTBI primer set) targeted the TCR CDR3. One entry per CDR3 protein results from TCRdb running MiXCR on the multiplex PCR reads. The table has over 650,000 distinct CDR3 sequences, 15% to 20% seen once.

The genes are TRBV12-3 or TRBV12-4 and TRBJ1-4, with 7 positions matching TRBD1. The receptor's source is a man between 18 and 29 years old with Graves' hyperthyroidism. Sequencing was done on a sample of blood. For the CDR3, the DNA is TGTGCCAGCAGTGACGGGGGAGGGGGCCCCGATTCCGAAAAACTGTTTTTT. This encodes CASSDGGGGPDSEKLFF.